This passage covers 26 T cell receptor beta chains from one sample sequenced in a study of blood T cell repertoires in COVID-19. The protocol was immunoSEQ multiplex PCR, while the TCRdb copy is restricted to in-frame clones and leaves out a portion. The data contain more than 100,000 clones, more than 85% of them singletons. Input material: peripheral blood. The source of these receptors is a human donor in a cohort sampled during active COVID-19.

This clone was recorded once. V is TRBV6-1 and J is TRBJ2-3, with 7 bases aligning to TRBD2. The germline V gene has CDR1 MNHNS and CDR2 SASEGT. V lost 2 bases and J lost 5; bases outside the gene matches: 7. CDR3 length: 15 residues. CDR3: CASSEMGGRRDTQYF. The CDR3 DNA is TGTGCCAGCAGTGAAATGGGGGGGAGGAGAGATACGCAGTATTTT.

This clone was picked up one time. The CDR3 reads CASSTATGGYEQYF. The CDR3 nucleotides are TGTGCCAGCAGCACTGCGACAGGGGGCTACGAGCAGTACTTC. This chain connects TRBV7-2 to TRBJ2-7, with 9 bases aligning to TRBD1. The CDR3 runs to 14 residues. Germline lookup yields CDR1 SGHTA and CDR2 FQGNSA. V lost 5 bases to trimming and J lost 3 bases; unmatched junction nucleotides: 5.

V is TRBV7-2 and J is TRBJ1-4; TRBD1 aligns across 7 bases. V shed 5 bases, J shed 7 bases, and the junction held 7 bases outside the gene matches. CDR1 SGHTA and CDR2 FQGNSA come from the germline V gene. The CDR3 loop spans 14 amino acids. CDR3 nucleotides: TGTGCCAGCAGCCGTGACAGGGCCCCTGAAAAACTGTTTTTT. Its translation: CASSRDRAPEKLFF.

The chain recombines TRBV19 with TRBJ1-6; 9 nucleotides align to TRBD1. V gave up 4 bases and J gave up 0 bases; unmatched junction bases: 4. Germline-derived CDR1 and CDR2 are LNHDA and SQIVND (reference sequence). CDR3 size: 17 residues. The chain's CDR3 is CASSRQGVSSYNSPLHF. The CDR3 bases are TGTGCCAGTAGTAGACAGGGGGTGAGCTCCTATAATTCACCCCTCCACTTT.

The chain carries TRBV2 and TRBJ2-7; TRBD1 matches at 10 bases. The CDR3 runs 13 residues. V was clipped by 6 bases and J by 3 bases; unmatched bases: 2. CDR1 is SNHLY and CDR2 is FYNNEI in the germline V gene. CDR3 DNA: TGTGCCAGCAGGACAGGGGGCGGCTACGAGCAGTACTTC. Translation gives CASRTGGGYEQYF.

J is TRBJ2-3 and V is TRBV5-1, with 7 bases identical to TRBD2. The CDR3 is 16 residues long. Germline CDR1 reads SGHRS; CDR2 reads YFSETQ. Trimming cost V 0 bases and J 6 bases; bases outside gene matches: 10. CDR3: CASSLGGTTGKDTQYF. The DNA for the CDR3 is TGCGCCAGCAGCTTGGGGGGGACTACCGGAAAGGATACGCAGTATTTT.

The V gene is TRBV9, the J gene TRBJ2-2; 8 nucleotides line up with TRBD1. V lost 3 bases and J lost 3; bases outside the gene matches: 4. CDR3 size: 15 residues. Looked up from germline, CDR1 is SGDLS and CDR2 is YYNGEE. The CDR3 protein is CASSAGQGDTGELFF. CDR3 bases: TGTGCCAGCAGCGCAGGACAGGGCGACACCGGGGAGCTGTTTTTT.

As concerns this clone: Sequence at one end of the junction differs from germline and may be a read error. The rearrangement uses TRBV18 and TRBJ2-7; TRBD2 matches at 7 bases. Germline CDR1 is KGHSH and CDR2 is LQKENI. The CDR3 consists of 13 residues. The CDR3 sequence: CASSALREGLSIF. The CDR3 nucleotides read TGTGCCAGCTCAGCCTTAAGGGAGGGATTATCCATCTTC.

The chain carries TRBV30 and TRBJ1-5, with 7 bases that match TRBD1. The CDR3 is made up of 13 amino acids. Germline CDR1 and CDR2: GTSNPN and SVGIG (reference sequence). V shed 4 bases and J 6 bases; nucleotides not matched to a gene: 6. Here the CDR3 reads CAWNAGGSQPQHF. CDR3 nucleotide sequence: TGTGCCTGGAACGCAGGGGGAAGTCAGCCCCAGCATTTT.

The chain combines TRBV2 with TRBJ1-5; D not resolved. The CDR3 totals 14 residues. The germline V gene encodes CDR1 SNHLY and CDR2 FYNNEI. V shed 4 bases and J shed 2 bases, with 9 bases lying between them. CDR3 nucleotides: TGTGCCAGCAGTGGAGGTTTCGGCAATCAGCCCCAGCATTTT. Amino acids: CASSGGFGNQPQHF.

In nucleotides, the CDR3 is TGTGCCAGCAGCTTGGCCTTCGGGGGGCGATACGGTGCCTATGGCTACACCTTC. It translates to CASSLAFGGRYGAYGYTF. This chain joins TRBV5-5 and TRBJ1-2, with a possible D match to TRBD1 (6 bases). CDR1 and CDR2 from the germline V gene are SGHKS and YYEKEE (reference sequence). V was clipped by 0 bases and J by 4 bases, with 22 bases between them. The CDR3 length is 18 residues.

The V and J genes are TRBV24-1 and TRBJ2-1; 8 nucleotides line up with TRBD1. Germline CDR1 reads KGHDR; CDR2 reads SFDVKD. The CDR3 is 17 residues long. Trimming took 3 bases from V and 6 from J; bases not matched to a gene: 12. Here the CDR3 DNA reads TGTGCCACCAGTGATCCGTCGGGGACAGGAATCATCAATGAGCAGTTCTTC. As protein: CATSDPSGTGIINEQFF.

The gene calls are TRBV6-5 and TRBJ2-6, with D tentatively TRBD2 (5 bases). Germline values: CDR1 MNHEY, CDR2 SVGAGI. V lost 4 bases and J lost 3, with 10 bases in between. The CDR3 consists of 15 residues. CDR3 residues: CASSFHSGGANVLTF. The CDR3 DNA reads TGTGCCAGCAGTTTCCACAGCGGTGGGGCCAACGTCCTGACTTTC.

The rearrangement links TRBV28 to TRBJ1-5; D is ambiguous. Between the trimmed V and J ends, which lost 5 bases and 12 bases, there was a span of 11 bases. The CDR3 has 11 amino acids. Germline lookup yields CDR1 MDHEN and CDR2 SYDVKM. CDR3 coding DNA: TGTGCCAGCAGTGAAATTACGGGCCAGCATTTT. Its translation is CASSEITGQHF.

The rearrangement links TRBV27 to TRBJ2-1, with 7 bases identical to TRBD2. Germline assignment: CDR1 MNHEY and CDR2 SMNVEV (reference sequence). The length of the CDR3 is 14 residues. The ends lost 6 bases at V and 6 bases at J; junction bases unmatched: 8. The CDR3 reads CASSQRTRGNEQFF. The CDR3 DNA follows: TGTGCCAGCAGCCAAAGGACTAGAGGCAATGAGCAGTTCTTC.

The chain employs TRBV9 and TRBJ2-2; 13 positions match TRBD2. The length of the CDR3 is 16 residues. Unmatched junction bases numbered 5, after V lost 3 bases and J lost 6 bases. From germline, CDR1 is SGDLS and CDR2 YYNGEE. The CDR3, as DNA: TGTGCCAGCAGCGCAGTCGGACTAGCGGGGGCCGGGGAGCTGTTTTTT. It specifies CASSAVGLAGAGELFF.

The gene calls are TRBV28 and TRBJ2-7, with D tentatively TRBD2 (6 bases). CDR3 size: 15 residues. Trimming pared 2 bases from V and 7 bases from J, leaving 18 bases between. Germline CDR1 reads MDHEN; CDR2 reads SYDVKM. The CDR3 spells CASSLGRALGGEQYF. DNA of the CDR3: TGTGCCAGCAGTTTAGGCAGGGCCCTTGGGGGGGAGCAGTACTTC.

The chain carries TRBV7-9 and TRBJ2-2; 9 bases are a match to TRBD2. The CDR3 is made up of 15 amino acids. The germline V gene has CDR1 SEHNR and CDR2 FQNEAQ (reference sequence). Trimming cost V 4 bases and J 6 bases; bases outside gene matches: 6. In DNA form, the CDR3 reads TGTGCCAGCAGCTCGGGACTAGCTTTGGCCGGGGAGCTGTTTTTT. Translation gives CASSSGLALAGELFF.

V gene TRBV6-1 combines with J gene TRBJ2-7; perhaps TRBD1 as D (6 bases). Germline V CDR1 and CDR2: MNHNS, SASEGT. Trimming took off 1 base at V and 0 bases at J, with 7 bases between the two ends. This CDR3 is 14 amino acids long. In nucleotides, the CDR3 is TGTGCCAGCAGTGAAGGGACAGCCTCCTACGAGCAGTACTTC. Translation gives CASSEGTASYEQYF.

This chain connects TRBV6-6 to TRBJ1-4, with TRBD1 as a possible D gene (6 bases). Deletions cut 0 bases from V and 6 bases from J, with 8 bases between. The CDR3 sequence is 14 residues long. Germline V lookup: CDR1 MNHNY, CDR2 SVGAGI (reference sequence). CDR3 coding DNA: TGTGCCAGCAGTTACTCCGGGGGGCATGAAAAACTGTTTTTT. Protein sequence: CASSYSGGHEKLFF.

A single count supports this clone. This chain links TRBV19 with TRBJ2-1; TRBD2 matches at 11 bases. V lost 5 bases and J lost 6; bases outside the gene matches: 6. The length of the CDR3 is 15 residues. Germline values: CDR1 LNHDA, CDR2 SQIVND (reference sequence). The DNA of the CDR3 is TGTGCCAGTAGTTTACTAGCGGGAGTGGGCAATGAGCAGTTCTTC. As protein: CASSLLAGVGNEQFF.

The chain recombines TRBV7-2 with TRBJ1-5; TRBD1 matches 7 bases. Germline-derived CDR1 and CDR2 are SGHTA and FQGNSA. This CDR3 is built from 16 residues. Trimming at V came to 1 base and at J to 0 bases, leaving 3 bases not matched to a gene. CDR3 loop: CASSLVAGGSNQPQHF. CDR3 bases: TGTGCCAGCAGCTTAGTGGCAGGGGGTAGCAATCAGCCCCAGCATTTT.

The CDR3 spells CASSLYNEQFF. For the CDR3, the DNA is TGTGCCAGCAGCCTCTACAATGAGCAGTTCTTC. V usage is TRBV27 and J usage is TRBJ2-1; D uncertain. This CDR3 has 11 residues. The V gene's germline CDR1 is MNHEY and CDR2 SMNVEV (reference sequence). Trimming took 6 bases from V and 3 from J, leaving 3 bases between them.

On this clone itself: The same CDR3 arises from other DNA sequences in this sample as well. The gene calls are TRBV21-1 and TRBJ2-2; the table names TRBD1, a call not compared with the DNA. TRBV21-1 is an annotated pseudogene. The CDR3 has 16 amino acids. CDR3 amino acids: CASSTQGHENTGELFF. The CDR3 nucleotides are TGTGCCAGCAGCACCCAGGGGCACGAGAACACCGGGGAACTGTTTTTT.

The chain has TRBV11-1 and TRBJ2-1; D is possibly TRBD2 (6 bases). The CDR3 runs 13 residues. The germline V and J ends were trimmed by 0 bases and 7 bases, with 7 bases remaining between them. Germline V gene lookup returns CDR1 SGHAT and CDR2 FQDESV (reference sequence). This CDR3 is CASSLAGTNEQFF. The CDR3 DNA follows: TGTGCCAGCAGCTTAGCTGGGACTAATGAGCAGTTCTTC.

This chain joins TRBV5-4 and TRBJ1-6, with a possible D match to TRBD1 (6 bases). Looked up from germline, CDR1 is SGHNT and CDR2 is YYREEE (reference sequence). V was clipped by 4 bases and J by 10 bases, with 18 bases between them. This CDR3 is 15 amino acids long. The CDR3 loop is CASSPTDSLYSPLHF. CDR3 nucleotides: TGTGCCAGCAGCCCCACGGACAGTCTTTACTCACCCCTCCACTTT.